Detailed here is one T cell receptor (beta chain). What this receptor recognizes is not known. Base qualities were left out, and no much larger clone turns up one base away. This specimen belongs to a study of cytotoxic CD8 clonotypes in ibrutinib-treated CLL (dated by TCRdb to the early 2020s). Regarding the complete study: The cohort included around 15 treatment-naive and fewer than 12 relapsed/refractory patients; roughly 17 were IGHV unmutated. Responses were partial in about 25 patients and complete in 2; after median about 68 months follow-up, some 14 stayed in remission and 12 progressed. Samples at response were collected after a median of roughly 13 months of treatment, with a range of about 6 to 40 months. On average, each sample had about 250,000 productive templates and almost 95,000 productive rearrangements. Longitudinal samples were available for about 30% of the roughly 86 trial participants. Cryopreserved peripheral blood mononuclear cells were obtained before treatment, at response, and at either sustained remission or disease progression. Patients were still on ibrutinib when every remission and progressive disease sample was collected.

CDR3 length: 14 amino acids, cysteine to phenylalanine. CDR3 DNA only is kept here, 42 bases in frame from base 1. CDR1 and CDR2, per the germline V gene, are SGHTA and FQGTGA. V is shortened by 5 bases, J by 7 bases, and the region joining them spans 15 bases. Each clonotype received, on average, 10x coverage in deep resolution sequencing performed on a MiSeq, where the target depth lay between 1 in 1 million and 1 in 200,000 T cells. The immunoSEQ hsTCRB Kit was used to generate TCR beta libraries. On the study's bioinformatics: The data were analyzed with ImmunoSEQ Analyzer and ImmunoSEQ Data Assistant, and V, D and J gene assignments followed IMGT definitions. Clonality, which ranges from 0 to 1, was calculated as one minus the normalized Shannon entropy of productive rearrangement frequencies. Only overrepresented clonotypes making up at least 0.05% of the repertoire of each patient were included in the public clonotype analysis. About a dozen age-matched healthy donor repertoires from immuneACCESS served as clonality controls. The table comes from immuneACCESS by way of TCRdb, which keeps in-frame sequences with V and J called. Part of the clones is missing from these tables; in studies checked, under half for an unresolved V gene and the rest for unknown reasons. V and J calls and clone size are as listed in that table; D and trimming were resolved from the DNA. The table for this sample lists some 130,000 clones; approximately 80% of them were counted only once. Around 4.9% of the sample rests with the top ten.

Results the study describes overall, beyond this receptor: At ibrutinib response clonality went up, during sustained remission it held steady, and at progression it dropped back toward baseline. Sampling times were not matched between sustained-remission and progressing patients, and lymph node repertoires were not studied. At baseline, clonality was higher than in age-matched healthy donors and showed a strong correlation with circulating CD8+ T-cell counts. Public clonotypes were rare and either contracted or stayed stable during treatment, and the rise in clonality at ibrutinib response reflected the expansion of private clonotypes.

In the paper's terms, the time point label means: approximately 25 months on ibrutinib. For TCR beta library preparation, 1.5 to 2 micrograms of genomic DNA was extracted from cryopreserved PBMCs. High-throughput TCR beta sequencing was performed on longitudinal blood samples from CLL patients receiving ibrutinib monotherapy. The patients were enrolled in a single-center, open-label phase 2 trial of ibrutinib monotherapy. The source of this sequence is a human donor with chronic lymphocytic leukemia. This sample comprised PBMCs, obtained after 24 months of ibrutinib treatment. The chain is made from TRBV7-3 and TRBJ2-4, with the D gene too uncertain to name. The CDR3 protein is CASSPGTSPNIQYF. In nucleotides, the sequence is TGTGCCAGCAGCCCCGGAACGTCCCCTAACATTCAGTACTTC.